This T cell receptor (beta chain) was documented in a study of identical twins. The CDR3 has 15 residues. The V end lost 5 bases, the J end lost 4 bases, and 18 bases lay between the germline ends. The germline V gene has CDR1 PRHDT and CDR2 FYEKMQ (reference sequence). Via MiXCR, TCRdb re-called the 5' RACE reads, giving one row per CDR3 protein. The sample records approximately 230,000 distinct CDR3 sequences, over 13% being singletons. This TCR was sampled from a woman between 18 and 29 years old in good health. The sample taken for sequencing was memory (CD45RO+) T cells sorted from blood. The chain is built from TRBV13 and TRBJ2-7, with D possibly being TRBD1 (6 bases). The CDR3 bases are TGTGCCAGCAGCCCACCGGGACACCGTGTATACGAGCAGTACTTC. This codes for CASSPPGHRVYEQYF.